Listed below are T cell receptor beta chains from one sample, sequenced in a study of CD8+ T cells in alopecia areata. TCRdb's copy holds only in-frame clones and misses some; the assay was immunoSEQ multiplex PCR. The table lists just under 65,000 clones, more than 45% of them singletons. The sample consisted of CD8+ T cells sorted from blood, taken at approximately week 36, from a patient treated with tofacitinib. Receptors originate from a human donor with alopecia areata. Both conserved end residues are part of each CDR3. D genes are given only for firm matches. The listing skips clone size in some rows; elsewhere it reads once, few, many or a size class.

-	TRBD2	16	TRBV30	TRBJ2-1	TGTGCCTGGAGGGAGTCACCGGGACTAAATTACAATGAGCAGTTCTTC	CAWRESPGLNYNEQFF
-	-	14	TRBV7-9	TRBJ2-4	TGTGCCAGCAGCCCGGACAGAGCCAAAAACATTCAGTACTTC	CASSPDRAKNIQYF
-	-	13	TRBV5-6	TRBJ1-1	TGTGCCAGCAGCCTAAAGAGGAACACTGAAGCTTTCTTT	CASSLKRNTEAFF
-	TRBD2	15	TRBV28	TRBJ2-7	TGTGCCAGCAGTTTCTCCAGCGGGAGTATCTACGAGCAGTACTTC	CASSFSSGSIYEQYF
-	-	14	TRBV7-9	TRBJ2-5	TGTGCCAGCAGCACACCTAGCGTCCAAGAGACCCAGTACTTC	CASSTPSVQETQYF
-	TRBD2	14	TRBV29-1	TRBJ2-1	TGCAGCGTTGCCCGACTAGCGCCCTACAATGAGCAGTTCTTC	CSVARLAPYNEQFF
-	-	14	TRBV9	TRBJ2-3	TGTGCCAGCAGCGTAGAAGCTAGCACAGATACGCAGTATTTT	CASSVEASTDTQYF
-	-	15	TRBV28	TRBJ1-2	TGTGCCAGCAGTTTGACCGGGGCCCTCAACTATGGCTACACCTTC	CASSLTGALNYGYTF
-	TRBD1	13	TRBV9	TRBJ1-5	TGTGCCAGCAGCGACGGGACAGATCAGCCCCAGCATTTT	CASSDGTDQPQHF
-	TRBD2	17	TRBV14	TRBJ2-7	TGTGCCAGCAGCCCAAGGACTAGCGGCCGGATCTCCTACGAGCAGTACTTC	CASSPRTSGRISYEQYF
-	-	13	TRBV27	TRBJ1-5	TGTGCCAGCAGTTTCACATTGGGTCAGCCCCAGCATTTT	CASSFTLGQPQHF
few	-	14	TRBV7-9	TRBJ1-1	TGTGCCAGCAGCTTATCAGGGGAGAGCACTGAAGCTTTCTTT	CASSLSGESTEAFF
-	-	11	TRBV18	TRBJ1-5	TGTGCCAGCTCTCTCAATCAGCCCCAGCATTTT	CASSLNQPQHF
few	TRBD1	13	TRBV29-1	TRBJ1-2	TGCAGCGTTGAAGATGGGACAGCCTATGGCTACACCTTC	CSVEDGTAYGYTF